This T cell receptor (beta chain) was found in a study of response to subunit inactivated influenza vaccine. Each CDR3 protein gets one entry after TCRdb re-called the RT-PCR reads with MiXCR. The sample shows more than 700,000 distinct CDR3 sequences, less than 25% of them seen only once. Whole-study findings and limits: New T cells are recruited in small numbers by each seasonal influenza vaccination, according to the authors' suggestion.

This clonotype was observed a few times. As yet, its antigen is unknown. The sequences come from PBMCs from blood, collected more than 4 days after vaccination. The clonotype was recovered from a man in his fifties or sixties who received an inactivated influenza vaccine.

CDR3 sequence reads: CASSYLWTGEGGIQYF. The CDR3 nucleotides are TGTGCCAGCAGTTACCTCTGGACAGGGGAAGGGGGCATTCAGTACTTC. The chain combines TRBV12-3 or TRBV12-4 with TRBJ2-4, with TRBD1 matching over 9 bases. Trimming at V came to 4 bases and at J to 9 bases, leaving 13 bases not matched to a gene. This CDR3 contains 16 residues.